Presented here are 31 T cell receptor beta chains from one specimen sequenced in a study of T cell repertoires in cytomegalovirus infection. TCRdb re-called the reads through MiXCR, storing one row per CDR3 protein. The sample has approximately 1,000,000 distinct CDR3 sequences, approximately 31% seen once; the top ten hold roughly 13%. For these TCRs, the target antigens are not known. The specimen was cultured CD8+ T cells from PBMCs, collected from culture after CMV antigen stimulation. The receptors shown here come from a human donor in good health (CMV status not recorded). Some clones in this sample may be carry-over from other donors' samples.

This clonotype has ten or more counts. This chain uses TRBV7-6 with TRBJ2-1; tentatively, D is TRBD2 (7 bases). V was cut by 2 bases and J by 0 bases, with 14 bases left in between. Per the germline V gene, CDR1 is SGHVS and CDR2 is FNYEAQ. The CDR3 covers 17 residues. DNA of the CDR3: TGTGCCAGCAGCTTAAGGGGGGGTTCCCGCTCCTACAATGAGCAGTTCTTC. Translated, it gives CASSLRGGSRSYNEQFF.

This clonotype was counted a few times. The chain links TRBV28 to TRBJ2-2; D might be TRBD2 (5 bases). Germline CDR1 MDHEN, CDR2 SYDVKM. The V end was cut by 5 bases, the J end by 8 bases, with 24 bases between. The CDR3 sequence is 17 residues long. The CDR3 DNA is TGTGCCAGCAGTCCCTTGACTACCCTCTTGATCAGGGGGGAGCTGTTTTTT. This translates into CASSPLTTLLIRGELFF.

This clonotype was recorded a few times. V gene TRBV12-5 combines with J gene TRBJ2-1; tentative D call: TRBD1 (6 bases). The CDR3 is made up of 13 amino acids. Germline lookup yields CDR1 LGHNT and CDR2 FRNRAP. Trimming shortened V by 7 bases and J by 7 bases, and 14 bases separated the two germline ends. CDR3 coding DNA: TGTGCTAGTGATCTCACAGGGACGAATGAGCAGTTCTTC. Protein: CASDLTGTNEQFF.

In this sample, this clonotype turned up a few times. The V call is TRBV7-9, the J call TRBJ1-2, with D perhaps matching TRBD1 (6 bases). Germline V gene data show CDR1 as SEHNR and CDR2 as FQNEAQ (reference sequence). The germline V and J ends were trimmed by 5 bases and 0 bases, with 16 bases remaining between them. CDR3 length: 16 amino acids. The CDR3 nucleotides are TGTGCCAGCAGCCACGGGACAATTGGAGCTAACTATGGCTACACCTTC. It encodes CASSHGTIGANYGYTF.

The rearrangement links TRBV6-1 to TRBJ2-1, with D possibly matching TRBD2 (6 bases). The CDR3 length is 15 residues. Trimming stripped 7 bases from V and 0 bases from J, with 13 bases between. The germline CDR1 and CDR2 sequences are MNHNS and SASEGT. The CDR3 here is CASIILRGSYNEQFF. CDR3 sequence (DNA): TGTGCCAGCATAATCTTGCGGGGCTCCTACAATGAGCAGTTCTTC.

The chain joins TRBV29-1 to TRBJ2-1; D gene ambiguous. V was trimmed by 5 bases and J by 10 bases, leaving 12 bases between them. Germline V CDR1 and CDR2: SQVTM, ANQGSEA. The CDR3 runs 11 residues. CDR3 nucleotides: TGCAGCGTTCCGGGTAGGAAGGAGCAGTTCTTC. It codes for CSVPGRKEQFF.

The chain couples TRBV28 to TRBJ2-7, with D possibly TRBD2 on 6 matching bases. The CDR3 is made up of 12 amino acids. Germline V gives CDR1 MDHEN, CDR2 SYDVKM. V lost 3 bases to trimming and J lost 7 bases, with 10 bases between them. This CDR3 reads CASSFLGREQYV. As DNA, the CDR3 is TGTGCCAGCAGTTTCCTCGGGAGAGAGCAGTACGTC.

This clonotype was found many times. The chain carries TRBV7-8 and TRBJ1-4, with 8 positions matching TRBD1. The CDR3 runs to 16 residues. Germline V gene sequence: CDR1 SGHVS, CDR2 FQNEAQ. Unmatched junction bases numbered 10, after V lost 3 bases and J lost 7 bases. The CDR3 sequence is CASSFRGQAVREKLFF. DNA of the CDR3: TGTGCCAGCAGCTTTAGGGGACAGGCTGTCCGTGAAAAACTGTTTTTT.

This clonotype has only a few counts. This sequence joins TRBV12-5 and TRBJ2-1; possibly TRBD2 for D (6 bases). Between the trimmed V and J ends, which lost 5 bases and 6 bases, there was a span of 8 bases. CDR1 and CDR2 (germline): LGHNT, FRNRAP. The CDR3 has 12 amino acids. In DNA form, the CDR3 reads TGTGCTAGTGGTCCAGCGGGCAATGAGCAGTTCTTC. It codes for CASGPAGNEQFF.

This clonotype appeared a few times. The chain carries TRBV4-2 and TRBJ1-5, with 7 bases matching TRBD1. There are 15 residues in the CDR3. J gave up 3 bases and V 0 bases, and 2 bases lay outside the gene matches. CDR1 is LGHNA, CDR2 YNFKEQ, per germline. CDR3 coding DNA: TGTGCCAGCAGCCAAGAGGACAGGCCCAATCAGCCCCAGCATTTT. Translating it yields CASSQEDRPNQPQHF.

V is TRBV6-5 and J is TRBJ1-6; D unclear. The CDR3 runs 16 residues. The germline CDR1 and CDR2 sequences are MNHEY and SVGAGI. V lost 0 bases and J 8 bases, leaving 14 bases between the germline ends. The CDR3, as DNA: TGTGCCAGCAGTTACTCCTGGCGGCGCTCCGATTCACCCCTCCACTTT. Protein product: CASSYSWRRSDSPLHF.

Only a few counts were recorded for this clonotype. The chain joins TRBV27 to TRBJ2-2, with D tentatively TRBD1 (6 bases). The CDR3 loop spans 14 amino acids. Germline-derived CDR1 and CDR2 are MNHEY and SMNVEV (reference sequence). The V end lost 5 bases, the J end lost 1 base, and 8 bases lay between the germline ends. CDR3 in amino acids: CASSTTGNTGELFF. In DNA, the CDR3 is TGTGCCAGCAGTACGACAGGGAACACCGGGGAGCTGTTTTTT.

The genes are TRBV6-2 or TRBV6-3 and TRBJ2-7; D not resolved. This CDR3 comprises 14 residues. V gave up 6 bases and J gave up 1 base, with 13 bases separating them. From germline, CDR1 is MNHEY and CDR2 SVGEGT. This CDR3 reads CASSLELGSYEQYV. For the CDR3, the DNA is TGTGCCAGCAGCCTTGAGTTGGGTTCCTACGAGCAGTACGTC.

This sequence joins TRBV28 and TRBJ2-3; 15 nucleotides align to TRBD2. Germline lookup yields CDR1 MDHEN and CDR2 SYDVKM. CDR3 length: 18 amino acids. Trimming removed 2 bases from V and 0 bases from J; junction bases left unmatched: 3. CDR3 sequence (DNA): TGTGCCAGCAGTTTACGAGGACTAGCGGGGGGGAGCACAGATACGCAGTATTTT. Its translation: CASSLRGLAGGSTDTQYF.

CDR3 bases: TGCGCCAGCAGCATACTAGCGGGGGGGCCCTGGGAGACCCAGTACTTC. It encodes CASSILAGGPWETQYF. The V gene is TRBV5-1, the J gene TRBJ2-5; 13 bases match TRBD2. The CDR3 totals 16 residues. Germline lookup yields CDR1 SGHRS and CDR2 YFSETQ. Germline trimming cut 4 bases from V and 5 bases from J; bases unmatched to any gene: 8.

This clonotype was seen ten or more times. In DNA form, the CDR3 reads TGTGCCAGCAGCTTAGGGCTGGCAGACCCAAACTATGGCTACACCTTC. This sequence encodes CASSLGLADPNYGYTF. This chain links TRBV7-2 with TRBJ1-2; D gene uncertain. V was pared by 1 base and J by 2 bases, with 14 bases between. CDR1 and CDR2 (germline): SGHTA, FQGNSA. This CDR3 spans 16 amino acids.

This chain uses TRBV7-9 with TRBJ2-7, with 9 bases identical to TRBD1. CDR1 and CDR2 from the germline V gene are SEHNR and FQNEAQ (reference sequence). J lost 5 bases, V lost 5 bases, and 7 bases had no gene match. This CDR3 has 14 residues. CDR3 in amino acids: CASSPRDRAHEQYV. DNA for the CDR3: TGTGCCAGCAGCCCAAGGGACAGGGCCCACGAGCAGTACGTC.

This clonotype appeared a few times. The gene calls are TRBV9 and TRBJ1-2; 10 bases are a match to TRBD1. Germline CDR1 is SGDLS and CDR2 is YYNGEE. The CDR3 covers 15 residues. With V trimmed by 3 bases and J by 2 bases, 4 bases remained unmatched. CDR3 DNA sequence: TGTGCCAGCAGCGCACCGGGACAGGGGAACTATGGCTACACCTTC. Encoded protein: CASSAPGQGNYGYTF.

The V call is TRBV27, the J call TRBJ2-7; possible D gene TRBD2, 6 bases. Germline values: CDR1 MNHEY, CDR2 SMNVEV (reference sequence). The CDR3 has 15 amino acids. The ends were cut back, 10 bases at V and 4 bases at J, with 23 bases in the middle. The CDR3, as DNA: TGTGCCAACACCCCCCGGATGGGACTCCCATACGAGCAGTACTTC. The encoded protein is CANTPRMGLPYEQYF.

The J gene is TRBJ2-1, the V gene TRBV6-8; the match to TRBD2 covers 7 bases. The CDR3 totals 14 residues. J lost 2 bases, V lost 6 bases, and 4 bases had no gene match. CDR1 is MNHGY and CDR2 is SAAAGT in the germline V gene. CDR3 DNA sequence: TGTGCCAGCAGACTGGCGGGGGCCTACAATGAGCAGTTCTTC. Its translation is CASRLAGAYNEQFF.

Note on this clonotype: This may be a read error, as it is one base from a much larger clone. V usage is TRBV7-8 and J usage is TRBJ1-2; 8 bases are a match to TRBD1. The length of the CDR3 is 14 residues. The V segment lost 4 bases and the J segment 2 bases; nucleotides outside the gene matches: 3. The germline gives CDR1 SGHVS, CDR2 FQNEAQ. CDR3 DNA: TGTGCCAGCAGCTGGCGACAGGGGAACTATGGCTACACCTTC. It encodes CASSWRQGNYGYTF.

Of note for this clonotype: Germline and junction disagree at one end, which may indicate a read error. For the CDR3, the DNA is TGTGCCAGCAGCCAAGACCAGCCGGAGGCAGGGGATACCTATGGCTACACCTTC. Encoded protein: CASSQDQPEAGDTYGYTF. The chain is built from TRBV4-1 and TRBJ1-2, with a weak D call TRBD1 (6 bases). There are 18 residues in the CDR3. Germline V gives CDR1 MGHRA, CDR2 YSYEKL.

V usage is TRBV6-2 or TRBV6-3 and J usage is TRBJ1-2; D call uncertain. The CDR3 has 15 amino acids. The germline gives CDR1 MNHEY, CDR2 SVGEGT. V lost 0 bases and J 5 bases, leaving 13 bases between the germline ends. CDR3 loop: CASSYSFGPDYGYTF. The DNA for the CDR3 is TGTGCCAGCAGTTACTCGTTTGGCCCAGATTATGGCTACACCTTC.

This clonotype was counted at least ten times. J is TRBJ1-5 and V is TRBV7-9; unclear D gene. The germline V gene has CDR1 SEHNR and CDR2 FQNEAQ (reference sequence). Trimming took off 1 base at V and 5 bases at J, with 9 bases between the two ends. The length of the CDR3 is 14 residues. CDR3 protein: CASSLEGRDQPQHF. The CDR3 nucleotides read TGTGCCAGCAGCTTAGAAGGCCGGGATCAGCCCCAGCATTTT. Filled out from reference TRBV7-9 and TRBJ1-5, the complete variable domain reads DTGVSQNPRHKITKRGQNVTFRCDPISEHNRLYWYRQTLGQGPEFLTYFQNEAQLEKSRLLSDRFSAERPKGSFSTLEIQRTEQGDSAMYLCASSLEGRDQPQHFGDGTRLSIL.

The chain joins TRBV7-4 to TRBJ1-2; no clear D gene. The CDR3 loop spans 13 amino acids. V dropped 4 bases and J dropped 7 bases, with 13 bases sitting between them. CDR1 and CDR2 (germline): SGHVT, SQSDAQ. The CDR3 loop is CASSSVRESGYTF. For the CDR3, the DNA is TGTGCCAGCAGCTCCGTTAGAGAATCTGGCTACACCTTC.

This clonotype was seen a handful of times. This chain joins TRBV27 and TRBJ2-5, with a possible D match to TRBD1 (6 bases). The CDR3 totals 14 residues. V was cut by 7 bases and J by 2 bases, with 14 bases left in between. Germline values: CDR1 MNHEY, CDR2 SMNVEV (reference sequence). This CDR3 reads CASKGGNWQETQYF. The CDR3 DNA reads TGTGCCAGCAAAGGGGGAAACTGGCAAGAGACCCAGTACTTC.

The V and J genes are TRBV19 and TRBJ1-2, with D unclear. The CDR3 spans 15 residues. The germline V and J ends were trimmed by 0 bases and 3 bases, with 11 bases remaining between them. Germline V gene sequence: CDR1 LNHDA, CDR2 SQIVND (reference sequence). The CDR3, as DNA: TGTGCCAGTAGTATAGACCCTTTCGCGGACTATGGCTACACCTTC. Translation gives CASSIDPFADYGYTF.

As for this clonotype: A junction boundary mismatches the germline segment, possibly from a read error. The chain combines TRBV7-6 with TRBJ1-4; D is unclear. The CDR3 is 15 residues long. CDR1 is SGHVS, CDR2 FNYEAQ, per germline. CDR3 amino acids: CASSTSDATNEKLFF. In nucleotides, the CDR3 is TGTGCTAGCAGCACCTCTGATGCAACTAATGAAAAACTGTTTTTT.

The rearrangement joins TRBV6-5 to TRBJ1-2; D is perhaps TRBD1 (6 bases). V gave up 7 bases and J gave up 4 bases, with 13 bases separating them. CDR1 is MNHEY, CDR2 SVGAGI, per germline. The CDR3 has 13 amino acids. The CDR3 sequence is CASIKRGSYGYTF. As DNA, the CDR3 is TGTGCCAGCATAAAGAGGGGGTCCTATGGCTACACCTTC.

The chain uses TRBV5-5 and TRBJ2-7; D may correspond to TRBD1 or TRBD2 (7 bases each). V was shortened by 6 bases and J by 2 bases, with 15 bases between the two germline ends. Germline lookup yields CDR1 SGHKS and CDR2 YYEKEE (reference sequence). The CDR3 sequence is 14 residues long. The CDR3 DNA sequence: TGTGCCAGCACCGCGGGGGACAGTGCCTACGAGCAGTACGTC. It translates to CASTAGDSAYEQYV.

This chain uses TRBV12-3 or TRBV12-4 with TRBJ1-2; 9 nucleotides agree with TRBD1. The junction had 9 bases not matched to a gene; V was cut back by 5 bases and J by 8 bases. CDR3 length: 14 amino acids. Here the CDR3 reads CASSPDRGLGGYTF. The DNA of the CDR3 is TGTGCCAGCAGTCCGGACAGGGGATTGGGCGGCTACACCTTC.